This T cell receptor (beta chain) stems from a study of blood T cell repertoires in COVID-19. As originally analysed: Reference gene primer amplification gave estimated nucleated cell counts. Profiled with immunoSEQ multiplex PCR; TCRdb holds only in-frame clones, not every one. V and J calls and clone size are copied from that table; D and trimming were computed from the DNA. The data contain approximately 220,000 clones, 65% to 85% of them singletons. V was clipped by 2 bases and J by 10 bases, with 15 bases between them. Germline V lookup: CDR1 KGHSH, CDR2 LQKENI. This CDR3 comprises 15 residues. The rearrangement links TRBV18 to TRBJ1-6; D might be TRBD1 (5 bases). The sequence was obtained from a woman older than 75 with acute or convalescent COVID-19. Source material: peripheral blood. CDR3: CASSPGSNGGSPLHF. The DNA for the CDR3 is TGTGCCAGCTCACCAGGGTCGAACGGGGGGTCACCCCTCCACTTT.